This T cell receptor (beta chain) was sequenced during a study of CD8 T cells in ankylosing spondylitis. Points from the study as a whole: In ankylosing spondylitis patients, matched synovial fluid reportedly showed significant enrichment of disease-linked clones. Disease-linked clones were found to be CD8+ and relatively rare in peripheral blood. Seemingly distinctive of ankylosing spondylitis blood was a TCR beta motif formed by eight highly homologous variants.

From the 5' RACE reads, TCRdb called clonotypes with MiXCR, one entry per CDR3 protein. This sample yields fewer than 500,000 distinct CDR3 sequences, of which 26% are seen a single time; about 1% belongs to the top ten. This clonotype was seen at least ten times. Its antigen is unidentified. V was clipped by 4 bases and J by 4 bases, with 9 bases between them. The CDR3 consists of 13 residues. Germline V gene sequence: CDR1 SGHRS, CDR2 YFSETQ. The chain uses TRBV5-1 and TRBJ1-3, with D uncertain. The receptor comes from a male donor with ankylosing spondylitis. Sequenced sample: blood, either unsorted or a sorted T cell fraction (not recorded which). The CDR3 DNA follows: TGCGCCAGCAGCCCAGGACCCGGAAACACCATATATTTT. Translating gives CASSPGPGNTIYF.